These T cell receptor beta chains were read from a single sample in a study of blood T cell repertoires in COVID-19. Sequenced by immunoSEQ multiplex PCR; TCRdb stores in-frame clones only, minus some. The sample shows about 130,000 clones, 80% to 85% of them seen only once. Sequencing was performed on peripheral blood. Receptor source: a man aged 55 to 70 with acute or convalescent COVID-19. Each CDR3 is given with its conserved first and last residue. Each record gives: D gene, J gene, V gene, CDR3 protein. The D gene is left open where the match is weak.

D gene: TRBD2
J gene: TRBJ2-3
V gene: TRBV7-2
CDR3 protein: CASTPGGLTQYF

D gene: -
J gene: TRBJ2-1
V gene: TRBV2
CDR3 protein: CASSEALGPTYNEQFF

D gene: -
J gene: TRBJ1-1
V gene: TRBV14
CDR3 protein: CASSQATGWGDTEAFF

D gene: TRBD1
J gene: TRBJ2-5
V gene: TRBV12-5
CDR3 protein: CASGPPTGIVETQYF

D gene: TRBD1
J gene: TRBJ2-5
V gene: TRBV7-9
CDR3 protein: CASSSRQGATQYF

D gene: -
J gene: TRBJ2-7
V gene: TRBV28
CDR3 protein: CASSLVGEIHEQYF

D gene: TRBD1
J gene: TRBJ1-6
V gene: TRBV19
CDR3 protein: CASRENRDSNNSPLHF

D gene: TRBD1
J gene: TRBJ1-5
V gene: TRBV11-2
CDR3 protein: CASSLEGGSQPQHF

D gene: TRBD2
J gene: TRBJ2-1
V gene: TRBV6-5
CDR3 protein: CASSYSRGGRYNEQFF

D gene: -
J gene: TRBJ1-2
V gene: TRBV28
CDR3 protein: CASSLTDPSRFYGYTF